This T cell receptor beta chain was identified in a study of cytomegalovirus exposure and HLA in healthy donors. Notes on the study in general: In a later analysis, most CMV-associated TCR beta chains appeared HLA-restricted. Overall, around 160 TCR beta chains were annotated as cytomegalovirus-associated.

With 60 Vbeta and 13 Jbeta primers, the PCR was carried out. Profiling relied on immunoSEQ multiplex PCR, and the TCRdb table lists in-frame clones only, not all of them. The sample holds about 130,000 clones, approximately 80% seen once. CDR3 length: 15 amino acids. Germline assignment: CDR1 MDHEN and CDR2 SYDVKM. The V gene end was trimmed by 6 bases and the J gene end by 6 bases; junction bases not matched to a gene: 9. Concerning this clone itself: What it binds is not known.

The chain carries TRBV28 and TRBJ2-7, with 12 bases fitting TRBD1. The source material was PBMCs. The receptor was isolated from a woman aged 40 to 50 in good health and CMV-seronegative. The CDR3 spells CASSSAGQGAFEQYF. CDR3 DNA: TGTGCCAGCAGCTCTGCGGGACAGGGGGCTTTCGAGCAGTACTTC.